The present T cell receptor beta chain was sequenced within a study of blood T cell repertoires in COVID-19. Study summary: COVID-19 samples from acute and convalescent phases originated in the United States, Italy and Spain.

V was clipped by 6 bases and J by 8 bases, with 13 bases between them. The V gene's germline CDR1 is SNHLY and CDR2 FYNNEI. The CDR3 totals 12 residues. This study enrolled people aged about 18 to 90 from around 25 US geographic areas. Categorization into cohorts depended on clinical history that participants reported. Two negative PCRs, clearance, or symptom resolution had been documented for recovered Cohort 3 donors. Here immunoSEQ multiplex PCR was the method, and the copy in TCRdb shows in-frame clones only, minus some. The table records around 300,000 clones, around 90% of them present only once.

The rearrangement links TRBV2 to TRBJ1-2; D remains ambiguous. This receptor was taken from a woman in her 30s who had recovered from COVID-19. The sequencing input was PBMCs or T cells enriched from blood (not recorded which). CDR3 region: CASSTTSRGYTF. The DNA for the CDR3 is TGTGCCAGCAGCACCACGTCGCGGGGCTACACCTTC.